This T cell receptor (beta chain) was found in a study of T cells in Graves' hyperthyroidism and ophthalmopathy. As for this clonotype: Possible read error: a much larger clone is one base away.

TCR beta CDR3 sequences were amplified from RNA transcripts. Using the HTBI primer set, a first-round RT-PCR was run on the TCR CDR3. TCRdb re-called the multiplex PCR reads with MiXCR, one entry per CDR3 protein. Among more than 300,000 distinct CDR3 sequences listed, under 20% were seen once. CDR1 and CDR2 (germline): SGHAT, FQDESV (reference sequence). V was cut by 5 bases and J by 4 bases, with 9 bases left in between. The CDR3 extends over 13 amino acids. This receptor was obtained from a man aged 18-30 years with Graves' ophthalmopathy. Sequencing was performed on blood. This chain uses TRBV11-1 with TRBJ1-5, with unresolved D. This CDR3 is CASSRRRNQPQHF. In DNA form, the CDR3 reads TGTGCCAGCAGCCGCCGGAGAAATCAGCCCCAGCATTTT.